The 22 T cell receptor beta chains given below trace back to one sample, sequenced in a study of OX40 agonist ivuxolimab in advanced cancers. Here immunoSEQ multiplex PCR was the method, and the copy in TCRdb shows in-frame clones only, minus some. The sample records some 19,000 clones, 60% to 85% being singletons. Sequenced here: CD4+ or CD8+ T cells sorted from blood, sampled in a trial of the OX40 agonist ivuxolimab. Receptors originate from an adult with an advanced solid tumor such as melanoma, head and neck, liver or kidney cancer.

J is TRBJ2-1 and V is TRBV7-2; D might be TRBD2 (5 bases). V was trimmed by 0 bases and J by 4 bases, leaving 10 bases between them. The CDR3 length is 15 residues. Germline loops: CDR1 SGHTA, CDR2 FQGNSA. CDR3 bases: TGTGCCAGCAGCTTAGCGGAGGTTGATTACAATGAGCAGTTCTTC. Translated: CASSLAEVDYNEQFF.

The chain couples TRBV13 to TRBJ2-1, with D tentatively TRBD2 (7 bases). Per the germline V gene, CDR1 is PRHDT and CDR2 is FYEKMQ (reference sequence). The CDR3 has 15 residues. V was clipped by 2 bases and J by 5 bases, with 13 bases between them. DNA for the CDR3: TGTGCCAGCAGCTTATCAGGCGGGGGCCACAATGAGCAGTTCTTC. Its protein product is CASSLSGGGHNEQFF.

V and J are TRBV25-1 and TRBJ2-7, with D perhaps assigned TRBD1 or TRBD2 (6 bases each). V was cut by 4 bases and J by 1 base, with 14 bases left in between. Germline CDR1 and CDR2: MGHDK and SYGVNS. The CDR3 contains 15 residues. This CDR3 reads CASSGDSTGSYEQYF. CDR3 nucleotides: TGTGCCAGCAGTGGGGACTCGACAGGTTCCTACGAGCAGTACTTC.

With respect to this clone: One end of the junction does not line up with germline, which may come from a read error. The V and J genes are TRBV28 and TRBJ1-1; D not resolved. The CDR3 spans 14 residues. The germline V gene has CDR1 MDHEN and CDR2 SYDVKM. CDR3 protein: CASTLFLMNTEAFF. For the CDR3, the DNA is TGTGCCAGCACTTTATTCCTCATGAACACTGAAGCTTTCTTT. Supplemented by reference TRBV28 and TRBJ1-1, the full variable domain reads DVKVTQSSRYLVKRTGEKVFLECVQDMDHENMFWYRQDPGLGLRLIYFSYDVKMKEKGDIPEGYSVSREKKERFSLILESASTNQTSMYLCASTLFLMNTEAFFGQGTRLTVV.

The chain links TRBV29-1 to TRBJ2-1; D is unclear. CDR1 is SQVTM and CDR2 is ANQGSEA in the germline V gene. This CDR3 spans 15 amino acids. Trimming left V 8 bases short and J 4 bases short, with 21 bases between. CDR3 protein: CSTPDRLVLYNEQFF. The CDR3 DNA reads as TGCAGCACGCCGGACCGACTTGTCCTTTACAATGAGCAGTTCTTC.

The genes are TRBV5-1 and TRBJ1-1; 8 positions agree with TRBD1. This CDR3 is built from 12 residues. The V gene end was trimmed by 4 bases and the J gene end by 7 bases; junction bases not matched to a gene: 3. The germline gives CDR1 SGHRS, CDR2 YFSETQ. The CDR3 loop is CASSQDRDEAFF. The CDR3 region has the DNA TGCGCCAGCAGCCAGGACAGGGATGAAGCTTTCTTT. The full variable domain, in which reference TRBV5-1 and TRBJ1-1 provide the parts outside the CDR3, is KAGVTQTPRYLIKTRGQQVTLSCSPISGHRSVSWYQQTPGQGLQFLFEYFSETQRNKGNFPGRFSGRQFSNSRSEMNVSTLELGDSALYLCASSQDRDEAFFGQGTRLTVV.

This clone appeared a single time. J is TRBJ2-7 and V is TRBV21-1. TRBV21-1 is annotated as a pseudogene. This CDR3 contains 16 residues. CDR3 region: CASSKAGVYLTYEQYF. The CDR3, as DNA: TGTGCCAGCAGCAAAGCGGGGGTCTACTTGACCTACGAGCAGTACTTC.

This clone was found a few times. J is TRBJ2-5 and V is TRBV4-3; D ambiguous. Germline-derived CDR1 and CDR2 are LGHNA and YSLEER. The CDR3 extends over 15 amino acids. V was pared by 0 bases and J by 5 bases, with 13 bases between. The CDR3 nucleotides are TGCGCCAGCAGCCAAGACGGCGCCAATAGGGAGACCCAGTACTTC. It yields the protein CASSQDGANRETQYF.

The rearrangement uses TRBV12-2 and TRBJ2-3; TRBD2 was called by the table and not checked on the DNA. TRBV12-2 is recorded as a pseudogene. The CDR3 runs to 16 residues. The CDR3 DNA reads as TGTGCAAGTCGCTTAGCTCCCCGGGATTCGACAGATACGCAGTATTTT. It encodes CASRLAPRDSTDTQYF.

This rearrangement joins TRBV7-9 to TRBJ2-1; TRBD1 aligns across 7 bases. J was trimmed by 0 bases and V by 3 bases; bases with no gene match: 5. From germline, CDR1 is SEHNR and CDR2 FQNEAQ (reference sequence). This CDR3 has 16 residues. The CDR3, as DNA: TGTGCCAGCAGCTTGACAGGGTACGGCTCCTACAATGAGCAGTTCTTC. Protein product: CASSLTGYGSYNEQFF.

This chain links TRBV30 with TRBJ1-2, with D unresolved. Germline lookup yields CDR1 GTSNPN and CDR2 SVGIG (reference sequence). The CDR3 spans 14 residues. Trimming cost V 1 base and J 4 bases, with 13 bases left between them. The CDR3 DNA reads TGTGCCTGGAGTGCCGACGAGGACGCCTATGGCTACACCTTC. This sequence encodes CAWSADEDAYGYTF.

The CDR3 spells CASSHMTNTEAFF. CDR3 nucleotides: TGCGCCAGCAGCCACATGACAAACACTGAAGCTTTCTTT. V usage is TRBV4-1 and J usage is TRBJ1-1; D gene ambiguous. CDR1 MGHRA and CDR2 YSYEKL come from the germline V gene. This CDR3 spans 13 amino acids. Trimming stripped 3 bases from V and 2 bases from J, with 7 bases between.

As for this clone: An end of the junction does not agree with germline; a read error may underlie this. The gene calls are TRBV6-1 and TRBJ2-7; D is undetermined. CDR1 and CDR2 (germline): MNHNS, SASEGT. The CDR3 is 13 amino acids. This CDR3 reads CACSETLPYEQYF. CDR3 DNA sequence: TGTGCCTGCAGTGAGACTCTCCCCTACGAGCAGTACTTC.

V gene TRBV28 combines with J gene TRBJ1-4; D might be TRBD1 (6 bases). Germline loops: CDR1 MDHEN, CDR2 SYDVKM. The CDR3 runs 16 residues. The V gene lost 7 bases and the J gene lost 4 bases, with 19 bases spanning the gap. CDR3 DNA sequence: TGTGCCAGCAAAGGTCGGACAGAGATATTTAATGAAAAACTGTTTTTT. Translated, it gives CASKGRTEIFNEKLFF.

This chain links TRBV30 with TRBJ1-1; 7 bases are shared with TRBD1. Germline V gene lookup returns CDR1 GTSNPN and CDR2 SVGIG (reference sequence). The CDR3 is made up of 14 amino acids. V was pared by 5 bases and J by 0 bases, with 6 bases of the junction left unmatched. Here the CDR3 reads CAWQVGQMNTEAFF. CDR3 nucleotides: TGTGCCTGGCAGGTGGGACAGATGAACACTGAAGCTTTCTTT. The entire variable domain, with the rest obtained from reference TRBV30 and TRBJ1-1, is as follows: SQTIHQWPATLVQPVGSPLSLECTVEGTSNPNLYWYRQAAGRGLQLLFYSVGIGQISSEVPQNLSASRPQDRQFILSSKKLLLSDSGFYLCAWQVGQMNTEAFFGQGTRLTVV.

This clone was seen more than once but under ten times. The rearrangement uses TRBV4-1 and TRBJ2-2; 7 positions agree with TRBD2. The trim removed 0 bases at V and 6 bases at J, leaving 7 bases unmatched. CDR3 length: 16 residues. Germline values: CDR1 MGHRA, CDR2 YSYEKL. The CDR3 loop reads CASSQDWPLAAGELFF. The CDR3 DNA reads TGCGCCAGCAGCCAAGATTGGCCTCTAGCGGCCGGGGAGCTGTTTTTT.

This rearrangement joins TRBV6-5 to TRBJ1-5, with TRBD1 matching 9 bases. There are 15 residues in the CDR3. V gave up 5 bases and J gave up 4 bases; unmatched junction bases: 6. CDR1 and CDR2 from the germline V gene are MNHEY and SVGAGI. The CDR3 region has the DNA TGTGCCAGCAGTCTGGGACAGGGAGGGAATCAGCCCCAGCATTTT. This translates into CASSLGQGGNQPQHF.

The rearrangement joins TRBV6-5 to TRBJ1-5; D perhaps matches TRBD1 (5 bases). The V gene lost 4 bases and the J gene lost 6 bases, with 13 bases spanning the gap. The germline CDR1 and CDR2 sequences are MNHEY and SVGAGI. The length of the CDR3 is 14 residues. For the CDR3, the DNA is TGTGCCAGCAGTTCACAGGAACACCCTCAGCCCCAGCATTTT. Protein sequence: CASSSQEHPQPQHF.

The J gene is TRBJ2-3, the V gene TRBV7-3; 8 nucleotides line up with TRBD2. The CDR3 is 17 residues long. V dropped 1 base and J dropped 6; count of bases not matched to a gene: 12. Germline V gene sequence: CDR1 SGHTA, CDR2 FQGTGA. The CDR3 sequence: CASSLNPQTGGQDTQYF. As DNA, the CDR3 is TGTGCCAGCAGCTTAAACCCCCAAACGGGGGGGCAGGATACGCAGTATTTT. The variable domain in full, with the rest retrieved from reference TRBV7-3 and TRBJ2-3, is GAGVSQTPSNKVTEKGKYVELRCDPISGHTALYWYRQSLGQGPEFLIYFQGTGAADDSGLPNDRFFAVRPEGSVSTLKIQRTERGDSAVYLCASSLNPQTGGQDTQYFGPGTRLTVL.

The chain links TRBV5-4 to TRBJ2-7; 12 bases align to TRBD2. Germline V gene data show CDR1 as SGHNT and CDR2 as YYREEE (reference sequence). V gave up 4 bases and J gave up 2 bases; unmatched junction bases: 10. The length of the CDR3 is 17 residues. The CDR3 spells CASSQGTSGGLAYEQYF. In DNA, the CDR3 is TGTGCCAGCAGCCAAGGAACTAGCGGGGGGCTAGCCTACGAGCAGTACTTC.

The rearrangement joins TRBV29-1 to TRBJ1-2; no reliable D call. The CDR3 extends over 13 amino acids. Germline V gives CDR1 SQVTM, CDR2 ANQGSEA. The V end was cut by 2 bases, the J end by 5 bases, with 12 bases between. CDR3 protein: CSVEQATVYGYTF. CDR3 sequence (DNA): TGCAGCGTTGAACAGGCCACTGTTTATGGCTACACCTTC.

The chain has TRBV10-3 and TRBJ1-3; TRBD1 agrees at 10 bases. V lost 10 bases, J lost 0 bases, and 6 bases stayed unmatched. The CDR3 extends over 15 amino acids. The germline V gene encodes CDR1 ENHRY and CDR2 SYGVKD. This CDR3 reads CATYRDRGSGNTIYF. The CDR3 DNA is TGTGCCACTTACCGGGACAGGGGCTCTGGAAACACCATATATTTT.